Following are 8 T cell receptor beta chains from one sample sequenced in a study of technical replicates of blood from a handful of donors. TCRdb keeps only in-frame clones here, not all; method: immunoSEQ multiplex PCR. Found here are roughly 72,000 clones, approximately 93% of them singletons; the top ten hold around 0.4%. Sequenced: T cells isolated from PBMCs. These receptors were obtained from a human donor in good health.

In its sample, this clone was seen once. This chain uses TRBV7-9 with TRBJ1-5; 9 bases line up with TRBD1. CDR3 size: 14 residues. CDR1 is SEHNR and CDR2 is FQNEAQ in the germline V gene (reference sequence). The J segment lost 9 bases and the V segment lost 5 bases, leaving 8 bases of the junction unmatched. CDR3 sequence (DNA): TGTGCCAGCAGCCCTGGGACAGGGTTCTTGCCCCAGCATTTT. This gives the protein CASSPGTGFLPQHF.

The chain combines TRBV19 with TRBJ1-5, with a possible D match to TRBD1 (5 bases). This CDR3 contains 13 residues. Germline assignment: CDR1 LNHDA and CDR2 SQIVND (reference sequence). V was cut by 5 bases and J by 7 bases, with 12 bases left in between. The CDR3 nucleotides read TGTGCCAGTAGTCAGGGTGCGGTGCAGCCCCAGCATTTT. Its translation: CASSQGAVQPQHF.

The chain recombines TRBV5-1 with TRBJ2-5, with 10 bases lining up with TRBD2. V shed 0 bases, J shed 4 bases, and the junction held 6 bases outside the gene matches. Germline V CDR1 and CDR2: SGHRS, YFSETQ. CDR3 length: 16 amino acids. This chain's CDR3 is CASSLGLAGGIETQYF. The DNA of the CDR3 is TGCGCCAGCAGCTTGGGACTAGCGGGCGGGATAGAGACCCAGTACTTC.

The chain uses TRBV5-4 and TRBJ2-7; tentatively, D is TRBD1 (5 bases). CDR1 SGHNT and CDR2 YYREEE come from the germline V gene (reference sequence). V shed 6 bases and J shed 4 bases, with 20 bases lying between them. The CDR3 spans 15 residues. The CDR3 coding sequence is TGTGCCAGCACCTCACCCGCCCAGGGATTATACGAGCAGTACTTC. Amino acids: CASTSPAQGLYEQYF.

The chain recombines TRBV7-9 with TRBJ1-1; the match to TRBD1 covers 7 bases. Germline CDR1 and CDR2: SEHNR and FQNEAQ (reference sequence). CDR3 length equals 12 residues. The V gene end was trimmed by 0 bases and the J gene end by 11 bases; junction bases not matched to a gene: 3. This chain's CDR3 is CASSLATGAAFF. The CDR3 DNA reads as TGTGCCAGCAGCTTAGCCACAGGGGCGGCTTTCTTT.

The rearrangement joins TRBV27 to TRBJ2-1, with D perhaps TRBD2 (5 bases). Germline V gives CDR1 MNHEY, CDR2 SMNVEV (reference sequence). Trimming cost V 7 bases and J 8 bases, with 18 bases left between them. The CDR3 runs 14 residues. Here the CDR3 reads CASTLGLGSDEQFF. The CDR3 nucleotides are TGTGCCAGCACCCTAGGACTGGGGTCGGATGAGCAGTTCTTC.

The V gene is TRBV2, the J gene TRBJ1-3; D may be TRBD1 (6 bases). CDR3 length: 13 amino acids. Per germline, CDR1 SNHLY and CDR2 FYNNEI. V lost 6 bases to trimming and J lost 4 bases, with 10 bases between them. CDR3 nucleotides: TGTGCCAGCAGACTAGGACAGGGAAACACCATATATTTT. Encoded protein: CASRLGQGNTIYF.

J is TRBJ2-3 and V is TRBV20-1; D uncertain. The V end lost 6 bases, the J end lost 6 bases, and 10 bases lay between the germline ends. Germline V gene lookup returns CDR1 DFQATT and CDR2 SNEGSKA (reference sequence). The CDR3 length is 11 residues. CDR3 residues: CSARMFDTQYF. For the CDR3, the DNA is TGCAGTGCCAGGATGTTTGATACGCAGTATTTT.